This is a list of T cell receptor beta chains from one sample in a study of cytomegalovirus exposure and HLA in healthy donors. Clones were read by immunoSEQ multiplex PCR, and TCRdb kept only the in-frame ones, dropping some. The table has roughly 120,000 clones, 65% to 80% seen once. Sequencing was performed on PBMCs. All receptors derive from a human donor in good health. CDR3s include the opening cysteine and the closing phenylalanine or tryptophan. The D gene is left open where the match is weak. Expanded clones are given a class, and other clones once, few, many or no size at all.

>TRBD1|TRBV7-9|NA|TRBJ1-4
CASRTGNEKLFF
TGTGCCAGCCGGACAGGGAATGAAAAACTGTTTTTT
>TRBD2|TRBV27|NA|TRBJ2-3
CASSLGPRAGGADTQYF
TGTGCCAGCAGTTTAGGCCCCAGAGCGGGAGGGGCAGATACGCAGTATTTT
>NA|TRBV6-4|NA|TRBJ2-1
CANTRNGTSNEQFF
TGTGCCAACACTCGAAATGGGACTTCCAATGAGCAGTTCTTC
>TRBD2|TRBV5-1|NA|TRBJ2-7
CASSLTSGVYEQYF
TGCGCCAGCAGCTTGACTAGCGGAGTGTACGAGCAGTACTTC
>NA|TRBV19|NA|TRBJ1-2
CASSLSLDSFLYGYTF
TGTGCCAGTAGTCTCTCCCTCGACAGTTTCCTCTATGGCTACACCTTC
>TRBD1|TRBV28|NA|TRBJ2-7
CASSPDRGPYEQYF
TGTGCCAGCAGCCCGGACAGGGGACCCTACGAGCAGTACTTC
>NA|TRBV19|NA|TRBJ1-1
CASSILGAGGTEAFF
TGTGCCAGTAGTATTTTGGGCGCAGGAGGCACTGAAGCTTTCTTT
>NA|TRBV30|NA|TRBJ2-1
CAWNSARVNEQFF
TGTGCCTGGAACTCCGCGAGGGTAAATGAGCAGTTCTTC
>NA|TRBV9|NA|TRBJ1-2
CASSVATINYGYTF
TGTGCCAGCAGCGTAGCAACTATTAACTATGGCTACACCTTC
>NA|TRBV5-4|NA|TRBJ2-2
CASSPQMTGELFF
TGTGCCAGCAGCCCCCAGATGACCGGGGAGCTGTTTTTT
>TRBD2|TRBV19|NA|TRBJ2-3
CASTTSGYTDTQYF
TGTGCCAGTACAACTAGCGGATACACAGATACGCAGTATTTT
>NA|TRBV7-9|NA|TRBJ1-5
CASSEGEVGNQPQHF
TGTGCCAGCAGCGAAGGGGAAGTTGGCAATCAGCCCCAGCATTTT
>NA|TRBV29-1|few|TRBJ2-1
CSATTTNYNEQFF
TGCAGCGCCACCACTACAAATTACAATGAGCAGTTCTTC
>NA|TRBV2|NA|TRBJ2-1
CASNSGPGDEQFF
TGTGCCAGCAACAGCGGGCCCGGGGACGAGCAGTTCTTC
>TRBD1|TRBV15|NA|TRBJ1-1
CATSRAMTGNSEAFF
TGTGCCACCAGCAGAGCAATGACAGGGAACTCTGAAGCTTTCTTT
>TRBD2|TRBV4-1|NA|TRBJ2-7
CASSRSGSSYEQYF
TGCGCCAGCAGCCGTAGCGGGAGTTCCTACGAGCAGTACTTC
>TRBD1|TRBV2|NA|TRBJ1-2
CASSRNLGQGAYSF
TGTGCCAGCAGCCGAAATCTGGGACAGGGAGCTTATTCCTTC
>NA|TRBV5-1|NA|TRBJ2-7
CASSLESASSYEQYF
TGCGCCAGCAGCTTGGAAAGCGCGAGCTCCTACGAGCAGTACTTC
>NA|TRBV19|NA|TRBJ1-2
CASRSSGTTNYGYTF
TGTGCCAGTAGATCGAGCGGGACAACTAACTATGGCTACACCTTC
>TRBD1|TRBV28|NA|TRBJ2-5
CASSWTGGKETQYF
TGTGCCAGCAGTTGGACAGGGGGAAAAGAGACCCAGTACTTC
>TRBD2|TRBV7-9|few|TRBJ2-1
CASSPRSGVYNEQFF
TGTGCCAGCAGCCCTCGTAGCGGGGTGTACAATGAGCAGTTCTTC
>NA|TRBV30|once|TRBJ2-7
CAWSPGTFYEQYF
TGTGCCTGGAGCCCAGGGACTTTCTACGAGCAGTACTTC
>TRBD1|TRBV7-9|once|TRBJ2-1
CASHRGNEQFF
TGTGCCAGCCACAGGGGCAATGAGCAGTTCTTC
>NA|TRBV28|NA|TRBJ2-7
CASSSVGGYEQYF
TGTGCCAGCAGTTCGGTGGGGGGCTACGAGCAGTACTTC
>NA|TRBV6-1|once|TRBJ2-2
CASSLGGIGELFF
TGTGCCAGCAGTCTAGGGGGTATCGGGGAGCTGTTTTTT
>NA|TRBV19|NA|TRBJ1-1
CASRGGSNTEAFF
TGTGCCAGTCGTGGGGGGTCGAACACTGAAGCTTTCTTT
>TRBD1|TRBV5-1|NA|TRBJ1-1
CASSLGGQGLFGTEAFF
TGCGCCAGCAGCTTGGGAGGACAGGGGCTTTTTGGTACTGAAGCTTTCTTT
>NA|TRBV27|NA|TRBJ1-6
CASSPLSDNSPLHF
TGTGCCAGCAGTCCCCTCTCGGATAATTCACCCCTCCACTTT
>TRBD1|TRBV5-4|few|TRBJ2-5
CASSREGTGLRETQYF
TGTGCCAGCAGCCGAGAGGGGACAGGGTTGAGGGAGACCCAGTACTTC
>NA|TRBV7-2|NA|TRBJ2-1
CASSREGGRGNEQFF
TGTGCCAGCAGTCGAGAGGGCGGTAGAGGGAATGAGCAGTTCTTC
>NA|TRBV11-3|once|TRBJ2-7
CASSIGGTYEQYF
TGTGCCAGCAGCATCGGAGGTACCTACGAGCAGTACTTC
>NA|TRBV5-1|NA|TRBJ2-7
CASDPGGSSYEQYF
TGCGCCAGCGACCCTGGGGGCAGCTCCTACGAGCAGTACTTC
>TRBD2|TRBV2|NA|TRBJ2-1
CASSERERVGEQFF
TGTGCCAGCAGTGAGCGGGAGAGGGTCGGTGAGCAGTTCTTC
>NA|TRBV19|once|TRBJ2-7
CASSIGADREQYF
TGTGCCAGTAGTATCGGAGCCGACAGGGAGCAGTACTTC
>NA|TRBV19|NA|TRBJ1-4
CASCLGVANEKLFF
TGTGCTAGCTGCCTCGGGGTAGCTAATGAAAAACTGTTTTTT
>NA|TRBV5-1|NA|TRBJ2-2
CASSLVTDASGELFF
TGCGCCAGCAGCTTGGTGACAGACGCCTCCGGGGAGCTGTTTTTT